These 9 T cell receptor beta chains came from one sample sequenced in a study of cytomegalovirus exposure and HLA in healthy donors. PCR employed 60 Vbeta and 13 Jbeta primers. Libraries were prepared by immunoSEQ multiplex PCR; TCRdb keeps only in-frame clonotypes and omits some of them. Here the sample spans over 120,000 clones, about 80% being singletons. Sequencing was done on a sample of PBMCs. These receptors all stem from a man aged 25-45 years in good health and CMV-seropositive.

This chain connects TRBV5-1 to TRBJ2-3; TRBD2 matches 9 bases. The CDR3 is 16 residues long. The germline V gene encodes CDR1 SGHRS and CDR2 YFSETQ. Losses at the gene ends were 4 bases for V and 2 bases for J; bases not matched to a gene: 8. CDR3 sequence: CASSGKAGGLTDTQYF. CDR3 bases: TGCGCCAGCAGCGGTAAAGCGGGGGGCCTCACAGATACGCAGTATTTT.

This clone was recorded a few times. This rearrangement joins TRBV11-3 to TRBJ2-7, with a weak D call TRBD2 (6 bases). The CDR3 runs 14 residues. The ends were cut back, 1 base at V and 6 bases at J, with 13 bases in the middle. In germline, CDR1 is SGHNT, CDR2 YENEEA. CDR3 in amino acids: CASSLGSAGSEQYF. The CDR3 DNA follows: TGTGCCAGCAGCTTAGGCAGCGCGGGAAGCGAGCAGTACTTC.

The chain combines TRBV18 with TRBJ2-5, with 13 positions matching TRBD2. Germline CDR1 KGHSH, CDR2 LQKENI. J lost 5 bases, V lost 3 bases, and 18 bases had no gene match. This CDR3 is built from 20 residues. The CDR3 is CASSPIPRTSGRGYRETQYF. CDR3 coding DNA: TGTGCCAGCTCACCTATACCCCGAACTAGCGGGAGGGGCTACAGGGAGACCCAGTACTTC.

Turning to this clone: The same CDR3 also results from other DNA sequences found in this sample. The rearrangement links TRBV6-5 to TRBJ2-7; D uncertain. CDR1 is MNHEY, CDR2 SVGAGI, per germline. The CDR3 is 13 residues long. Trimming took 6 bases from V and 0 from J, leaving 9 bases between them. The CDR3 here is CASSWRVSYEQYF. The DNA for the CDR3 is TGTGCCAGCAGCTGGAGAGTCTCCTACGAGCAGTACTTC.

This clone occurred a few times. This rearrangement joins TRBV11-3 to TRBJ2-3; possible D gene TRBD2, 5 bases. There are 12 residues in the CDR3. From germline, CDR1 is SGHNT and CDR2 YENEEA. V lost 5 bases, J lost 8 bases, and 11 bases lay in between. The DNA of the CDR3 is TGTGCCAGCAGCCCCCGACGGGGTACGCAGTATTTT. Translating it yields CASSPRRGTQYF.

The chain carries TRBV6-5 and TRBJ2-7, with D possibly TRBD1 on 6 matching bases. This CDR3 has 15 residues. CDR1 MNHEY and CDR2 SVGAGI come from the germline V gene. V shed 2 bases and J shed 4 bases, with 15 bases lying between them. In nucleotides, the CDR3 is TGTGCCAGCAGTTACGGCTGGACAGCAAATTACGAGCAGTACTTC. As protein: CASSYGWTANYEQYF.

Worth noting for this clone: The same CDR3 arises from other DNA sequences in this sample as well. The V gene is TRBV14, the J gene TRBJ2-3; 9 bases are a match to TRBD2. After removal of 4 bases from V and 3 bases from J, the junction contained 2 bases not matched to a gene. This CDR3 comprises 14 residues. Germline CDR1 reads SGHDN; CDR2 reads FVKESK. CDR3: CASSPGLATDTQYF. CDR3 coding DNA: TGTGCCAGCAGCCCGGGACTAGCAACAGATACGCAGTATTTT.

The chain uses TRBV9 and TRBJ2-1; 7 positions match TRBD2. V lost 1 base, J lost 0 bases, and 4 bases stayed unmatched. CDR1 is SGDLS, CDR2 YYNGEE, per germline. This CDR3 region has 16 residues. CDR3 sequence (DNA): TGTGCCAGCAGCGTAACTAGCGACCCCTCCTACAATGAGCAGTTCTTC. Translated: CASSVTSDPSYNEQFF.

J is TRBJ2-3 and V is TRBV2; 7 bases match TRBD2. This CDR3 region has 14 residues. The germline V gene encodes CDR1 SNHLY and CDR2 FYNNEI. The ends lost 6 bases at V and 2 bases at J; junction bases unmatched: 5. CDR3 sequence: CASSEGLNTDTQYF. The DNA of the CDR3 is TGTGCCAGCAGCGAGGGACTAAACACAGATACGCAGTATTTT.